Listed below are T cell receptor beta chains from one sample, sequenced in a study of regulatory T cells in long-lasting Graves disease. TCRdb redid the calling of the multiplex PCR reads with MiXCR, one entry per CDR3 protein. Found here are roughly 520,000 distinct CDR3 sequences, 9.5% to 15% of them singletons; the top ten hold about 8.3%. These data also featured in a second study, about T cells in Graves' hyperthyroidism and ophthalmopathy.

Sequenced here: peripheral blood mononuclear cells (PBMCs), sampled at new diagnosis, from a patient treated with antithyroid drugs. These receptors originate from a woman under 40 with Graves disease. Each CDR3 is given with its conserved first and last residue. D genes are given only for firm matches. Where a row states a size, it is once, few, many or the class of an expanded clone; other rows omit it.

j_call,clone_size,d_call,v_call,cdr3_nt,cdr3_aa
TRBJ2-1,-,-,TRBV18,TGTGCCAGCTCACCTTACCGGGGCGCCGAGCGAGAGCAGTTCTTC,CASSPYRGAEREQFF
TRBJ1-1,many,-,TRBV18,TGTGCCAGCTCGCCCGACCTGAACACTGAAGCTTTCTTT,CASSPDLNTEAFF
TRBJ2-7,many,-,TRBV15,TGTGCCACCAGCACCGGGACGCCGGTCTACGAGCAGTACTTC,CATSTGTPVYEQYF
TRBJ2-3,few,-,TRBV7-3,TGTGCCAGCAGCTCTGGGATAAACAGGGGCACAGATACGCAGTATTTT,CASSSGINRGTDTQYF
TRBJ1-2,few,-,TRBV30,TGTGCCGGGGTCCCGATGGCAGGGCCCTATGGCTACACCTTC,CAGVPMAGPYGYTF
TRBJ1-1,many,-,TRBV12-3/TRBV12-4,TGTGCCAGCAGTTTATCGTGGCTTGAAGCTTTCTTT,CASSLSWLEAFF
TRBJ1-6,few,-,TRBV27,TGTGCCAGCAGTACCCGGCTTGCGTGGAGCTCCTATAATTCACCCCTCCACTTT,CASSTRLAWSSYNSPLHF
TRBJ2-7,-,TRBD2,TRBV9,TGTGCCAGCAGCGTTACGACTAGCGGCTACGAGCAGTACTTC,CASSVTTSGYEQYF
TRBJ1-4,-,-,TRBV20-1,TGCAGTGCTACACCGGACTGGAGTAATGAAAAACTGTTTTTT,CSATPDWSNEKLFF
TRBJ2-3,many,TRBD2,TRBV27,TGTGCCAGCAGTCACTTACTAGCGGGTTATAAAGATACGCAGTATTTT,CASSHLLAGYKDTQYF
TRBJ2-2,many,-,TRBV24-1,TGTGCCACCAGTGGCATCGGGGCCGGGGAGCTGTTTTTT,CATSGIGAGELFF
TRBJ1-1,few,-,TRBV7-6,TGTGCCAGCAGCTTCTCGGTTCGCACTGAAGCTTTCTTT,CASSFSVRTEAFF
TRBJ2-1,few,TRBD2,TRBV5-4,TGTGCCAGCAGAGGGCGGGAGAACAATGAGCAGTTCTTC,CASRGRENNEQFF
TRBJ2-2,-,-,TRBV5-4,TGTGCCAGCAGCCCGAGGGACGGTCGGAGCACCGGGGAGCTGTTTTTT,CASSPRDGRSTGELFF
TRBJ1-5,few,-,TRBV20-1,TGCAGTGCTAGAGTCCCCGGGGGCGGCAATCAGCCCCAGCATTTT,CSARVPGGGNQPQHF
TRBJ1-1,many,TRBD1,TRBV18,TGTGCCAGCTCACCACAAGCGTGGACAGGGGCTCACACTGAAGCTTTCTTT,CASSPQAWTGAHTEAFF
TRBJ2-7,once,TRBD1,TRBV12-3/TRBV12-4,TGTGCCAGCAGGGCCGGGACAGGGCATTCGGACGAGCAGTACTTC,CASRAGTGHSDEQYF
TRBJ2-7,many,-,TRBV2,TGTGCCAGCAGTGAATCACGGGGGCGCGAGCAGTACTTC,CASSESRGREQYF
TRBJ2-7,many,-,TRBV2,TGTGCCACCGGGGAGTTGTACGAGCAGTACTTC,CATGELYEQYF
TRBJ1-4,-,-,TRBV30,TGTGCCTGGAAGATGCGAGGGAAAGAAGGAAAACTGTTTTTT,CAWKMRGKEGKLFF
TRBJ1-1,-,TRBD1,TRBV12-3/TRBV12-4,TGTGCCAGCAAACAGGGGGCTGGAGGGTTGAACACTGAAGCTTTCTTT,CASKQGAGGLNTEAFF
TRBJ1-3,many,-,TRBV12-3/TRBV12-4,TGTGCCAGCAGTTTTCCCCAGGGGAGCTCTGGAAACACCATATATTTT,CASSFPQGSSGNTIYF
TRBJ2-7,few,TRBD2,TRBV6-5,TGTGCCAGCAGTTACGAGGCTAGCGGGATGGTGCAGTACTTC,CASSYEASGMVQYF
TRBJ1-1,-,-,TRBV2,TGTCCCAGCAGTGAAGGGCAGGGTGACGAAGCTTTCTTT,CPSSEGQGDEAFF
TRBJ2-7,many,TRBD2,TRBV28,TGTGCCAGCAGTTGGGCGAAAATCGGGACTAGCGGGCATTACGAGCAGTACTTC,CASSWAKIGTSGHYEQYF
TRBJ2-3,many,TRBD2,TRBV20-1,TGCAGTGCTAGAGGAACTAGCGGTACCCGTCGGTCTAGCACAGATACGCAGTATTTT,CSARGTSGTRRSSTDTQYF
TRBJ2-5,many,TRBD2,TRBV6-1,TGTGCCAGCACCTCATCGTGGGCTAGCGGGGTCTGGCAAGAGACCCAGTACTTC,CASTSSWASGVWQETQYF
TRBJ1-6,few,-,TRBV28,TGTGCCAGCAGTTCTAGGAGAATACGGAATTCACCCCTCCACTTT,CASSSRRIRNSPLHF
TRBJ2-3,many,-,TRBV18,TGTGCCAGCTCACCACTAGGTGTGGATACGCAGTATTTT,CASSPLGVDTQYF
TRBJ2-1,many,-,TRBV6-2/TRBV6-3,TGTGCCAGCAGTGAACGTGAGTACAATGAGCAGTTCTTC,CASSEREYNEQFF
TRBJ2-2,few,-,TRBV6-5,TGTGCCAGCAGTTATGCTAGCCCCGGGGAGCTGTTTTTT,CASSYASPGELFF
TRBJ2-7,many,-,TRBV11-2,TGTGCCAGCAGCCACATGCGGGAGCAGTACTTC,CASSHMREQYF
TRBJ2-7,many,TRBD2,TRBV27,TGTGCCAGCAGTAGAGCGGGAGTAGGCGAGCAGTACTTC,CASSRAGVGEQYF
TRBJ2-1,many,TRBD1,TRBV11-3,TGTGCCAGCAGCTCAGTCACAGGGGGATACCTATACAATGAGCAGTTCTTC,CASSSVTGGYLYNEQFF
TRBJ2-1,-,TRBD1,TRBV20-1,TGCAGTGCTAGAGCCGGCGGGACAGGGGGAAGGAATGAGCAGTTCTTC,CSARAGGTGGRNEQFF
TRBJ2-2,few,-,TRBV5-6,TGTGCCAGCAGCTTTCTGATCAACCCCGCGAACACCGGAGAGCTGTTTTTT,CASSFLINPANTGELFF
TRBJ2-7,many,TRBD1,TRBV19,TGTGCCAGTAGTATGACATCCGGGACAGGGGGCCAAGAGCAGTACTTC,CASSMTSGTGGQEQYF
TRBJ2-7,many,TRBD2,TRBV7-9,TGTGCCAGCAGCTTAGCGAGACTAGCGGGAGGTAACGAGCAGTACTTC,CASSLARLAGGNEQYF
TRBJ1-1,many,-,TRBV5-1,TGCGCCAGCAGCAGACAGTATCGGAACACTGAAGCTTTCTTT,CASSRQYRNTEAFF
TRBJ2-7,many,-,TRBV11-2,TGTGCCAGCAGCTCCCTCCGTCGGATTGATTCCTACGAGCAGTACTTC,CASSSLRRIDSYEQYF
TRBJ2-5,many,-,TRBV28,TGTGCCAGCAGTTTCGGGGCGTTTGAGACCCAGTACTTC,CASSFGAFETQYF
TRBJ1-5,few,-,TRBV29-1,TGCAGCGTTGAAGCGGTGGTACGGGCTAGCAATCAGCCCCAGCATTTT,CSVEAVVRASNQPQHF
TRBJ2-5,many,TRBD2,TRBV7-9,TGTGCCAGCAGCTCAGGGGGGCGGGAGGGCCGAGAGACCCAGTACTTC,CASSSGGREGRETQYF
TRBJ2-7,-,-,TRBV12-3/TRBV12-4,TGTGCCAGCAGTTTAGGCCCCTCTGCGCCTCCTTCCTACGAGCAGTACTTC,CASSLGPSAPPSYEQYF
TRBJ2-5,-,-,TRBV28,TGTGCCAGCAGTAACCGGGACATTCAAGAGACCCAGTACTTC,CASSNRDIQETQYF
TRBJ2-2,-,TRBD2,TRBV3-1,TGTGCCAGCAGCTTTGGGGGGGGGTTCACCGGGGAGCTGTTTTTT,CASSFGGGFTGELFF
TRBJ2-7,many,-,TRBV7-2,TGTGCCAGCAGCGAAGGAGGCGTTTACGAGCAGTACTTC,CASSEGGVYEQYF
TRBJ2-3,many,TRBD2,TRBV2,TGTGCCAGCAGTGGACCCCGCGGGAGAATGGTTAAAGATACGCAGTATTTT,CASSGPRGRMVKDTQYF
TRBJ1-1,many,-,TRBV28,TGTGCCAGCAGCACCCGAGATGGGACGAACACTGAAGCTTTCTTT,CASSTRDGTNTEAFF
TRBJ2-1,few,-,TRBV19,TGTGCCAGTAGTTTCGGACTTTCGGCCTACAATGAGCAGTTCTTC,CASSFGLSAYNEQFF
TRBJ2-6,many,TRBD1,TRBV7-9,TGTGCCAGCAGCGCAACAGGGGCCTCTGGGGCCAACGTCCTGACTTTC,CASSATGASGANVLTF
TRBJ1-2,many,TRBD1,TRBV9,TGTGCCAGCAGCGTACGGGGCAGGGGGTTTAACTATGGCTACACCTTC,CASSVRGRGFNYGYTF